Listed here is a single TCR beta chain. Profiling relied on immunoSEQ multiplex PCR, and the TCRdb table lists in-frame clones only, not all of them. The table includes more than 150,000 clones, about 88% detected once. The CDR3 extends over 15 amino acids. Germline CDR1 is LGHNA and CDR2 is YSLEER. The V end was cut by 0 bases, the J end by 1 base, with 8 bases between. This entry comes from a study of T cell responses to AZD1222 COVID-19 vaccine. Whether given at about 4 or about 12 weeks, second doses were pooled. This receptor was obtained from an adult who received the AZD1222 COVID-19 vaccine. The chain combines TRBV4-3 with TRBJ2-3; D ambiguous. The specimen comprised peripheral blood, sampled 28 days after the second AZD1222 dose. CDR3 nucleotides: TGCGCCAGCAGCCAAGAAGCGCCGGGCACAGATACGCAGTATTTT. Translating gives CASSQEAPGTDTQYF.